This TCR beta chain is from a study of tumor-infiltrating lymphocytes in oesophageal squamous cell carcinoma listed by TCRdb under 2016. This clonotype was recorded at least ten times. This clone's antigen is unknown. The junction departs from germline at one end; a sequencing error may be responsible. Measured from the cysteine to the phenylalanine, the CDR3 is 11 residues long. The CDR3 DNA has 33 bases and is translated from base 1. The germline V gene yields SNHLY for CDR1 and FYNNEI for CDR2. Receptors were amplified or captured by PCR. Sequenced on an Illumina HiSeq 2000. TCRdb reran the public reads through fastp at Q25 and MiXCR, keeping productive beta chains. Each record represents a unique CDR3 protein, reported with the most common genes and DNA among its rows. The sample records some 11,000 distinct CDR3 sequences, approximately 50% of which are singletons. Roughly 40% of the sample is held by the ten biggest clonotypes.

The material sequenced was esophageal tumor tissue. The chain is encoded by TRBV2 joined to TRBJ2-2; TRBD1 agrees with 8 junctional bases. The receptor was derived from a female donor with esophageal squamous cell carcinoma. The CDR3 protein sequence reads: CASRGTDRVCF. The nucleotide sequence is TGTGCCAGCAGAGGCACGGACAGGGTTTGTTTT. Joined to the reference TRBV2 and TRBJ2-2 proteins, this CDR3 gives the full variable domain: EPEVTQTPSHQVTQMGQEVILRCVPISNHLYFYWYRQILGQKVEFLVSFYNNEISEKSEIFDDQFSVERPDGSNFTLKIRSTKLEDSAMYFCASRGTDRVCFGEGSRLTVL.